This T cell receptor beta chain came from a study of T cell repertoires in cytomegalovirus infection. Whole-study context: Both a matching HLA type and CMV infection were indicated by public TCR beta signatures. Points from the study as a whole: Public TCR beta family frequency separated CMV-and-HLA carriers, including in an independent cohort. HLA-C-restricted, CMV-specific TCR beta clonotypes were dominant ex vivo.

TCRdb redid the calling of the reads with MiXCR, one entry per CDR3 protein. The sample holds more than 500,000 distinct CDR3 sequences, about 15% seen once. To note about this clonotype: Its specificity is not known.

Material for sequencing was CD8+ T cells from PBMCs. The clonotype was recovered from a human donor in good health (CMV status not recorded). Some clones in this sample may be carry-over from other donors' samples.

Here the CDR3 reads CSARDGQGKTGELFF. The CDR3 DNA is TGCAGTGCTAGAGATGGGCAGGGGAAAACCGGGGAGCTGTTTTTT. The V call is TRBV20-1, the J call TRBJ2-2; possible D gene TRBD1, 6 bases. With 0 bases removed from V and 5 bases from J, the gap between germline ends came to 13 bases. This CDR3 has 15 amino acids. Germline lookup yields CDR1 DFQATT and CDR2 SNEGSKA (reference sequence).